The 17 T cell receptor beta chains below were found in one sample sequenced in a study of CD8+CD57+ T cells in acquired aplastic anemia. TCR beta VDJ and CDR3 profiles were obtained from a genomic DNA template. TCRdb processed the reads anew with MiXCR; each CDR3 protein has one entry. The repertoire consists of some 42,000 distinct CDR3 sequences, with 68% occurring once and the leading ten covering around a quarter. Sequencing was performed on sorted CD4+, CD8+, or CD8+CD57+ T cells (not recorded which) from PBMCs. These receptors came from a human donor in good health, serving as a control.

CDR3 loop: CASSEVNYGYTF. The CDR3 nucleotides are TGTGCCAGCAGTGAGGTAAACTATGGCTACACCTTC. The gene calls are TRBV2 and TRBJ1-2, with D uncertain. This CDR3 has 12 amino acids. Trimming pared 3 bases from V and 2 bases from J, leaving 4 bases between. Germline CDR1 reads SNHLY; CDR2 reads FYNNEI.

The chain is built from TRBV7-9 and TRBJ1-1; D remains ambiguous. Germline V gene sequence: CDR1 SEHNR, CDR2 FQNEAQ (reference sequence). The CDR3 is 12 residues long. Deletions cut 3 bases from V and 11 bases from J, with 13 bases between. The chain's CDR3 is CASSLARTRAFF. In DNA form, the CDR3 reads TGTGCCAGCAGCTTGGCAAGGACTCGGGCTTTCTTT.

The chain is built from TRBV20-1 and TRBJ2-7; D is ambiguous. The V end was cut by 6 bases, the J end by 7 bases, with 10 bases between. The CDR3 has 10 residues. The germline CDR1 and CDR2 sequences are DFQATT and SNEGSKA (reference sequence). CDR3 in DNA: TGCAGTGCGGTGCTAGGAGAGCAGTACTTC. This encodes CSAVLGEQYF.

The chain couples TRBV7-2 to TRBJ1-5; the D gene is possibly TRBD1 (6 bases). This CDR3 has 13 amino acids. CDR1 is SGHTA and CDR2 is FQGNSA in the germline V gene. Trimming pared 1 base from V and 7 bases from J, leaving 8 bases between. The CDR3 sequence: CASSLVQGQPQHF. Here the CDR3 DNA reads TGTGCCAGCAGCTTAGTACAGGGCCAGCCCCAGCATTTT.

This clonotype has a count of ten or more. The chain couples TRBV9 to TRBJ2-3; D unresolved. Trimming cost V 4 bases and J 1 base, with 13 bases left between them. The CDR3 length is 15 residues. Germline assignment: CDR1 SGDLS and CDR2 YYNGEE. CDR3 protein: CASSLTVVRTDTQYF. The CDR3 nucleotides are TGTGCCAGCAGCCTTACGGTGGTACGCACAGATACGCAGTATTTT. The whole variable domain, filled in from reference TRBV9 and TRBJ2-3, reads DSGVTQTPKHLITATGQRVTLRCSPRSGDLSVYWYQQSLDQGLQFLIQYYNGEERAKGNILERFSAQQFPDLHSELNLSSLELGDSALYFCASSLTVVRTDTQYFGPGTRLTVL.

Notes on this clonotype: The junction and the germline gene differ at one end; a read error may be behind it. This chain links TRBV4-3 with TRBJ2-3, with TRBD2 matching 9 bases. Germline-derived CDR1 and CDR2 are LGHNA and YSLEER. The CDR3 extends over 17 amino acids. CDR3: CVSSQDLQRGAPDAQYF. CDR3 coding DNA: TGCGTCAGCAGCCAAGATCTCCAGCGGGGGGCACCAGATGCGCAGTATTTT.

V is TRBV2 and J is TRBJ2-3, with a tentative D call TRBD1 (6 bases). Deletions cut 6 bases from V and 5 bases from J, with 9 bases between. Germline V lookup: CDR1 SNHLY, CDR2 FYNNEI. The CDR3 length is 12 residues. Here the CDR3 reads CASRGAGDTQYF. DNA for the CDR3: TGTGCCAGCAGGGGGGCAGGAGATACGCAGTATTTT.

By share, this clonotype ranks as medium-sized. The chain recombines TRBV10-3 with TRBJ1-6; TRBD1 is a possible D gene (6 bases). V dropped 6 bases and J dropped 3 bases, with 15 bases sitting between them. From germline, CDR1 is ENHRY and CDR2 SYGVKD. CDR3 length: 16 residues. CDR3 in DNA: TGTGCCATCAGGACAGGTCCCCCCTACTATAATTCACCCCTCCACTTT. It translates to CAIRTGPPYYNSPLHF.

This clonotype was seen at least ten times. The rearrangement links TRBV5-6 to TRBJ2-3, with 15 bases lining up with TRBD2. The CDR3 spans 17 residues. Germline V gene sequence: CDR1 SGHDT, CDR2 YYEEEE. Germline trimming cut 3 bases from V and 2 bases from J; bases unmatched to any gene: 4. CDR3 in DNA: TGTGCCAGCAGCTCCGGGACTAGCGGGGGGCTCACAGATACGCAGTATTTT. It translates to CASSSGTSGGLTDTQYF.

This clonotype occurred a few times. The rearrangement joins TRBV20-1 to TRBJ2-1, with TRBD2 matching over 8 bases. CDR3 length equals 15 residues. Germline V gene data show CDR1 as DFQATT and CDR2 as SNEGSKA (reference sequence). V dropped 1 base and J dropped 3; count of bases not matched to a gene: 5. As DNA, the CDR3 is TGCAGTGCTAGAGTGGCGGGACTAGACTACAATGAGCAGTTCTTC. Its protein is CSARVAGLDYNEQFF.

This clonotype is termed medium-sized. The chain joins TRBV20-1 to TRBJ1-1; no firm D call. Germline assignment: CDR1 DFQATT and CDR2 SNEGSKA (reference sequence). This CDR3 spans 13 amino acids. V lost 6 bases and J 0 bases, leaving 11 bases between the germline ends. CDR3 DNA sequence: TGCAGTGCCAGTCCCCGATTGAACACTGAAGCTTTCTTT. Its protein is CSASPRLNTEAFF.

The chain couples TRBV7-9 to TRBJ1-1; no definite D call. The germline V gene encodes CDR1 SEHNR and CDR2 FQNEAQ (reference sequence). V gave up 2 bases and J gave up 8 bases, with 6 bases separating them. The CDR3 loop spans 11 amino acids. The CDR3 coding sequence is TGTGCCAGCAGCTTACAGGTCGAAGCTTTCTTT. It codes for CASSLQVEAFF.

At least ten counts were recorded for this clonotype. The chain has TRBV9 and TRBJ1-5, with 8 bases fitting TRBD1. This CDR3 is 14 amino acids long. J was trimmed by 5 bases and V by 8 bases; bases with no gene match: 9. In germline, CDR1 is SGDLS, CDR2 YYNGEE. CDR3 loop: CASSGQGSYQPQHF. The CDR3, as DNA: TGTGCCAGTTCAGGACAGGGCAGTTATCAGCCCCAGCATTTT.

The table lists this clonotype with many counts. The chain uses TRBV12-3 or TRBV12-4 and TRBJ1-5; D call uncertain. V was clipped by 0 bases and J by 0 bases, with 9 bases between them. CDR3 size: 16 residues. CDR3 amino acids: CASSLAPNFSNQPQHF. The CDR3 DNA is TGTGCCAGCAGTTTAGCCCCAAATTTTAGCAATCAGCCCCAGCATTTT.

This clonotype was recorded many times. The chain uses TRBV27 and TRBJ1-1; perhaps TRBD1 as D (5 bases). The CDR3 length is 16 residues. Deletions cut 4 bases from V and 3 bases from J, with 18 bases between. Per the germline V gene, CDR1 is MNHEY and CDR2 is SMNVEV (reference sequence). The CDR3 nucleotides read TGTGCCAGCAGTTCCCTGGCAGGGTGGTCGGACACTGAAGCTTTCTTT. It encodes CASSSLAGWSDTEAFF.

By proportion, this clonotype is large. The rearrangement links TRBV7-6 to TRBJ2-5; D unresolved. The germline CDR1 and CDR2 sequences are SGHVS and FNYEAQ. This CDR3 has 11 amino acids. V was cut by 5 bases and J by 5 bases, with 6 bases left in between. CDR3 protein: CASSPGETQYF. CDR3 DNA sequence: TGTGCCAGCAGCCCTGGTGAGACCCAGTACTTC.

This clonotype turned up a few times. The junction departs from germline at one end; a sequencing error may be responsible. This sequence joins TRBV12-3 or TRBV12-4 and TRBJ2-7; no reliable D call. The CDR3 consists of 12 residues. Here the CDR3 DNA reads TGTGCCAGCAGCTTAGCTGTCCACGAGCAGTACTTC. Translation: CASSLAVHEQYF.